The entry below describes one T cell receptor (beta chain). This clonotype was counted many times. Its cognate antigen has yet to be identified. Qualities for individual bases were not recorded, and no much larger clone is one base off. The data originate from a study of T cells in Graves' hyperthyroidism and ophthalmopathy (dated 2019 in TCRdb). In terms of the full investigation: Peripheral blood was sampled at the time of initial diagnosis, prior to any treatment. Following sampling, methimazole starting at 30 mg daily was given to hyperthyroidism patients, and high-dose intravenous methylprednisolone was given to ophthalmopathy patients. The roughly 90 discovery patients were divided at random into training and test sets in a 7:3 ratio. A discovery cohort of 95 to 100 patients, roughly 43 with Graves' ophthalmopathy and approximately 60 with stable Graves' hyperthyroidism, was used to find distinguishing TCR V-J signatures. Prospective prediction of ophthalmopathy was tested in an independent validation cohort of some 19 hyperthyroidism patients and around 16 patients who later progressed to ophthalmopathy. TCR Vbeta CDR3 sequencing of some 140 peripheral blood samples (fewer than 45 ophthalmopathy, around 80 hyperthyroidism and approximately 17 progressor patients) is reported in the paper. The study also compared thyroid tissue and blood T-cell repertoires from roughly six Graves' hyperthyroidism patients. General study outcomes and caveats: Sample size was not statistically predetermined, and blinding of investigators to group allocation was not performed. During validation, the model predicted progression to ophthalmopathy a median of around 6 months ahead of onset, with approximately 70% sensitivity and roughly 72% specificity. Ophthalmopathy was separated from stable hyperthyroidism by a 13 V-J signature model, with around 90% sensitivity and about 81% specificity obtained in cross-validation and 80%/75% obtained in testing. Blood samples also contained most of the expanded thyroid clonotypes (frequency above 0.001), which suggests that blood repertoires may reflect thyroid immune responses.

In the ophthalmopathy patients, disease was moderately to severely active, with a Clinical Activity Score of 3 or more, a NOSPECS grade of 4 or more, and a duration of less than 3 months. Exclusion was applied to patients with uncontrolled infections, other autoimmune diseases, pregnancy or lactation. Diagnoses were based on clinical symptoms, serum thyroxine and TRAb, thyroid ultrasound and orbital computed tomography. PBMCs were isolated from about 9.2 ml of fresh peripheral blood by Ficoll-Paque density gradient centrifugation. Trizol reagent was used to extract total RNA, and RNA quality was then checked on an Agilent 2100 Bioanalyzer. Amplification of TCR beta CDR3 regions was carried out from RNA transcripts. For the first round of RT-PCR on the TCR CDR3, the HTBI primer set was used together with the Qiagen OneStep RT-PCR kit. Libraries were constructed in a second round of multiplex PCR, after which size selection and purification were performed. Paired-end sequencing of the libraries was performed with 100 bp reads on an Illumina HiSeq2000. The authors processed their data as follows. SOAPnuke was used to process the raw data, removing reads that contained adapters or uncalled bases, had a mean Phred below 15, or lacked an exact match to the constant primer or identifier. COPE v1.2.5 was used to merge the high-quality paired reads, and each unique nucleotide sequence was defined as a clonotype. MiTCR v1.1 was used to align clonotypes to the IMGT TRBV, TRBD and TRBJ reference segments. Only V-J combinations with frequency above 0.0001, covering 99% to 99.2% of repertoires, were analysed. A TCS score was defined as the ratio of F50 (clonal expansion) to E x V (chaos), with BLOSUM62-based TCRdist applied between CDR3 peptides within each V-J. Welch's t-statistics and random forest reduced around 550 V-J features to fewer than 15, which were used in a naive Bayes classifier (R e1071). TCRdb reanalyzed the raw reads on its own, using fastp at Q25 for trimming and MiXCR for clone calling, and kept in-frame beta chains. Entries that share a CDR3 protein sequence are merged under the most common genes and DNA. What appears here as the V and J calls and clone size reflects TCRdb's work, not the paper's. This sample gives 300,000 to 400,000 distinct CDR3 sequences in total; 15% to 20% of them show up just once. The top ten constitute 40% of the sample.

CDR1 and CDR2 are drawn from the germline V gene (reference sequence): DFQATT, SNEGSKA. Trimming leaves V shorter by 3 bases and J shorter by 4 bases, with the junction holding 3 bases beyond the gene matches. Spanning cysteine to phenylalanine, the CDR3 consists of 13 amino acids. Only the CDR3 portion is preserved as DNA: 39 bases, with reading frame beginning at the first base. This sequence uses TRBV20-1 and TRBJ2-7, and TRBD1 matches 10 of the central bases. This receptor was taken from a man between 18 and 29 years old with Graves' ophthalmopathy. The sequenced material came from blood. In nucleotide form, the sequence is TGCAGTGCTAGGGGACAGGGGAGGTACGAGCAGTACTTC. It codes for CSARGQGRYEQYF.